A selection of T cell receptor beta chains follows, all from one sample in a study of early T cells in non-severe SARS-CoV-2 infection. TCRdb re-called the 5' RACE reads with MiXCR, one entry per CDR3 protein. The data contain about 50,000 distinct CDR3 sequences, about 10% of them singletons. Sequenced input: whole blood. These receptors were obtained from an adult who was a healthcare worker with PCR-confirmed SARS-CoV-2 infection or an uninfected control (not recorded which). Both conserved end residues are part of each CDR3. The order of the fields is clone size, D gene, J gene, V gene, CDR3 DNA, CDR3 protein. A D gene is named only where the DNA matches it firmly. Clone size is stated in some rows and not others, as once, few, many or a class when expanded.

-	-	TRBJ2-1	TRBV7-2	TGTGCCAGCAGCTTAGTTGGCAATGAGCAGTTCTTC	CASSLVGNEQFF
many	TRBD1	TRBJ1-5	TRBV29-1	TGCAGCGTTTGGGACAGGGAAAGCAATCAGCCCCAGCATTTT	CSVWDRESNQPQHF
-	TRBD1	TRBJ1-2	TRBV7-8	TGTGCCAGCAGCCCATCGGGACAGGGGCACTATGGCTACACCTTC	CASSPSGQGHYGYTF
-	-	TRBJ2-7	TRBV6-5	TGTGCCAGCAGGAGGGGGACCTCATACTACGAGCAGTACTTC	CASRRGTSYYEQYF
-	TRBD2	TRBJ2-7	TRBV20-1	TGCAGTGCTAAGTCCGGGGGGAGGGCCTCCTACGAGCAGTACTTC	CSAKSGGRASYEQYF
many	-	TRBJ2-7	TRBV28	TGTGCCAGCAGCCTACTAGTCTACGAGCAGTACTTC	CASSLLVYEQYF
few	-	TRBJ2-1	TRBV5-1	TGCGCCAGCAGCCAAGGACGTAGCTCCTACAATGAGCAGTTCTTC	CASSQGRSSYNEQFF
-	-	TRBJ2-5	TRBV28	TGTGCCAGCAGTGATATCGAAGAGACCCAGTACTTC	CASSDIEETQYF
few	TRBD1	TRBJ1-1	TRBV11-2	TGTGTCAGCAGCTCCCACGCGACAGGGACAACGAACACTGAAGCTTTCTTT	CVSSSHATGTTNTEAFF
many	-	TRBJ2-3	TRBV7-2	TGTGCCAGCAGCTCAAGCCCTGGCAGCACAGATACGCAGTATTTT	CASSSSPGSTDTQYF
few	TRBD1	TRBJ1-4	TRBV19	TGTGCCAGTAGCGACGGACAGGGACATAATGAAAAACTGTTTTTT	CASSDGQGHNEKLFF
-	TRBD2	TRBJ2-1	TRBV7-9	TGTGCCAGCAGCTTACAGACTAGCGGGATATACAATGAGCAGTTCTTC	CASSLQTSGIYNEQFF
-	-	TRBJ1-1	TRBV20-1	TGCAGTGCTAGGCATTTGAGGGGAGACGCTTTCTTT	CSARHLRGDAFF
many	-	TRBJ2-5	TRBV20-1	TGCAGTGCTTCCCGGTCCCAAGAGACCCAGTACTTC	CSASRSQETQYF
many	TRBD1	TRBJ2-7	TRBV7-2	TGTGCCAGCAGCTTAGGCAGGGGGCGCGAGTACGAGCAGTACTTC	CASSLGRGREYEQYF
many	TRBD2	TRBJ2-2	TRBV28	TGTGCCAGCTGTTTGGCGGGAGGGGGCACCGGGGAGCTGTTTTTT	CASCLAGGGTGELFF